The clone carrying this TCR beta chain came up a few times. Antigen specificity is unknown. These data originate in a study of T-cell memory formation after mild COVID-19. Points from the study as a whole: Proof of SARS-CoV-2 specificity was absent for the second-wave clones that crested on day 37.

This CDR3 contains 12 residues. CDR1 MNHEY and CDR2 SVGEGT come from the germline V gene. Trimming cost V 2 bases and J 6 bases, with 4 bases left between them. TCRdb analysed the 5' RACE reads with MiXCR anew, one entry per CDR3 protein. The top ten clones hold 20% to 25% of a sample with roughly 370,000 distinct CDR3 sequences, about 17% of them seen once. The source of this sequence is a man aged 18-30 years who had mild COVID-19 (a few samples of this study predate the infection). Cell type and time point are not known. The chain is built from TRBV6-2 or TRBV6-3 and TRBJ2-2; D remains ambiguous. The sample comprised PBMCs or a T cell subset sorted from them (not recorded which). Here the CDR3 reads CASSYPPGELFF. In nucleotides, the CDR3 is TGTGCCAGCAGTTACCCCCCCGGGGAGCTGTTTTTT.